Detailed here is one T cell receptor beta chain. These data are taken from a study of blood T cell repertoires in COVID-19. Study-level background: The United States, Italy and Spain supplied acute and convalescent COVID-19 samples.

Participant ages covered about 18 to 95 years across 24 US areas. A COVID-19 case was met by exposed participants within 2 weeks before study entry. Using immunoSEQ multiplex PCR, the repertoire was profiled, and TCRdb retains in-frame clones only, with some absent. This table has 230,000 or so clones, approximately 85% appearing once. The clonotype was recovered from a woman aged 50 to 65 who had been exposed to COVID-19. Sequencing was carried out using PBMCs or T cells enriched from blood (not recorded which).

The CDR3 DNA is TGTGCCATCAGTGGACAGGTTTCCTACAATGAGCAGTTCTTC. Translated: CAISGQVSYNEQFF. The chain recombines TRBV10-3 with TRBJ2-1; weak D call: TRBD1 (6 bases). The ends were cut back, 4 bases at V and 1 base at J, with 8 bases in the middle. The germline V gene encodes CDR1 ENHRY and CDR2 SYGVKD. This CDR3 is built from 14 residues.